This T cell receptor (beta chain) is drawn from a study of T cell responses to AZD1222 COVID-19 vaccine. General observations from the study: Repertoires were sampled only after the peak T cell response. Reports indicate that nearly half of spike-specific TCRs are directed at unmutated variant regions. Spike-wide coverage was observed for vaccine-associated CD4 TCRs, with dominant responses at 160-218 and 743-854.

This table comes from immunoSEQ multiplex PCR, and its TCRdb copy is limited to in-frame clones, with some not included. Among tens of thousands of clones, almost 90% were seen once, and the ten largest hold around 10%. With regard to this clone: Antigen specificity is unknown.

This sequence originates from an adult in good health. The material was peripheral blood, obtained on day 0 of MenACWY control vaccination.

The CDR3 sequence is CASSSPGQNYGYTF. The CDR3 DNA reads TGTGCCAGCAGTTCCCCGGGACAAAACTATGGCTACACCTTC. This rearrangement joins TRBV6-5 to TRBJ1-2, with D tentatively TRBD1 (6 bases). The CDR3 covers 14 residues. Trimming stripped 4 bases from V and 2 bases from J, with 11 bases between. CDR1 MNHEY and CDR2 SVGAGI come from the germline V gene.